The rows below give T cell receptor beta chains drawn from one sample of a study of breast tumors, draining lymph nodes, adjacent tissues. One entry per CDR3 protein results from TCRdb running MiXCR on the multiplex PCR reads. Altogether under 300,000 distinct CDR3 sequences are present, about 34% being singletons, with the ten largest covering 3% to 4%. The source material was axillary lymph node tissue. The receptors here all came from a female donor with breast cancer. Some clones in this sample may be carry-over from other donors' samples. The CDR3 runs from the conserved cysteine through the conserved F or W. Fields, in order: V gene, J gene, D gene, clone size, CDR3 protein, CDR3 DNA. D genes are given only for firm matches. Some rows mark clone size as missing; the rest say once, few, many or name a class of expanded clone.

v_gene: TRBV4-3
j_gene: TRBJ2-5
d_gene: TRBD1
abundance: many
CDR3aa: CASSQKMWDSSGEETQYF
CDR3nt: TGCGCCAGCAGCCAGAAGATGTGGGACAGTTCGGGCGAAGAGACCCAGTACTTC

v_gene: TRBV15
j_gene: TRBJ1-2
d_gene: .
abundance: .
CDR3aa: CATSRGRGYGYTF
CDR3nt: TGTGCCACCAGCAGAGGTAGGGGTTATGGCTACACCTTC

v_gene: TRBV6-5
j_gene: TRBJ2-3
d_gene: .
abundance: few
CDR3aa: CASRVAPSTDTQYF
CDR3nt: TGTGCCAGCAGAGTAGCCCCCAGCACAGATACGCAGTATTTT

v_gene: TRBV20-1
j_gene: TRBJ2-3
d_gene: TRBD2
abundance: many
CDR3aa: CSAPGRGGSDTQYF
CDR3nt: TGCAGTGCGCCCGGGCGGGGAGGGTCAGATACGCAGTATTTT

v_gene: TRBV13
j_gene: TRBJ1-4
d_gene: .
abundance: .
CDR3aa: CASSLRGHEKLFF
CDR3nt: TGTGCCAGCAGCTTACGGGGACACGAAAAACTGTTTTTT

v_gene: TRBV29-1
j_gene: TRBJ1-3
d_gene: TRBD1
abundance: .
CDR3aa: CSVVWTGGNTIYF
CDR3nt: TGCAGCGTTGTATGGACAGGGGGAAACACCATATATTTT

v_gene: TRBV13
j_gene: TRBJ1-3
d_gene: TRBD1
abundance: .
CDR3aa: CASADRGPGYGYTIYF
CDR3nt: TGTGCCAGCGCTGATAGGGGGCCGGGCTATGGCTACACCATATATTTT

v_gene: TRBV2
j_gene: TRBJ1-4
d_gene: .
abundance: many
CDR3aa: CASSEWGIHNEKLFF
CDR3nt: TGTGCCAGCAGTGAATGGGGTATTCATAATGAAAAACTGTTTTTT

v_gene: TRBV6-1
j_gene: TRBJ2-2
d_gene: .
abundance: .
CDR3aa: CASSGRNRAGELFF
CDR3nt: TGTGCCAGCAGTGGCCGGAACAGGGCCGGGGAGCTGTTTTTT

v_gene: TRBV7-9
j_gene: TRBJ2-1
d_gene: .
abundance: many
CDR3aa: CASSPGQMFNEQFF
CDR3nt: TGTGCCAGCAGCCCCGGACAGATGTTCAATGAGCAGTTCTTC

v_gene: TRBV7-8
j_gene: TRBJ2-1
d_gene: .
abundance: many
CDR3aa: CASRRIASSNNEQFF
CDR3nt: TGTGCCAGCAGACGTATAGCGTCGTCTAACAATGAGCAGTTCTTC

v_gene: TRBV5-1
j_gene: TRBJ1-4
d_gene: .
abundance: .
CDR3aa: CASSLVGNNEKLFF
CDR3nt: TGCGCCAGCAGCTTGGTTGGAAATAATGAAAAACTGTTTTTT

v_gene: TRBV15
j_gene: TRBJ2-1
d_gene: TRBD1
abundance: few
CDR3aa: CATSSFRQGGRDEQFF
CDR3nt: TGTGCCACCAGCAGTTTCAGACAGGGGGGTCGGGATGAGCAGTTCTTC

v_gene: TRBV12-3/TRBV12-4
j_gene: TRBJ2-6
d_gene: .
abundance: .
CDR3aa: CASSFVAGANVLTF
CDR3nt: TGTGCCAGCAGTTTTGTGGCAGGGGCCAACGTCCTGACTTTC

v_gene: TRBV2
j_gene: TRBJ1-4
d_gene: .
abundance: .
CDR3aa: CASSREGNEKLFF
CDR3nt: TGTGCCAGCAGCAGGGAAGGTAATGAAAAACTGTTTTTT

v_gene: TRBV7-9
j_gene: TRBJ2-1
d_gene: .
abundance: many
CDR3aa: CASSFGVGSSYNEQFF
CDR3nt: TGTGCCAGCAGCTTCGGGGTTGGAAGCTCCTACAATGAGCAGTTCTTC

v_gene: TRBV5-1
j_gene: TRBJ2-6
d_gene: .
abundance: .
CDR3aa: CASSPGLGGNVLTF
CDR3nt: TGCGCCAGCAGCCCGGGCCTCGGGGGAAACGTCCTGACTTTC

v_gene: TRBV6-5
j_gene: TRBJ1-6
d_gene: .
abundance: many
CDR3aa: CASTQLGLDNSPLHF
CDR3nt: TGTGCCAGCACCCAGTTGGGTTTGGATAATTCACCCCTCCACTTT

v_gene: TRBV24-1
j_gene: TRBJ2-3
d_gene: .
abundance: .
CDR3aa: CATSDVTENTDTQYF
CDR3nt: TGTGCCACCAGTGACGTGACAGAAAACACAGATACGCAGTATTTT

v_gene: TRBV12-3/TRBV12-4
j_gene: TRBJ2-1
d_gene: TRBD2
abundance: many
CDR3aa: CATTSLAGPMDEQFF
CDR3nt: TGTGCCACCACTTCACTAGCGGGCCCGATGGATGAGCAGTTCTTC

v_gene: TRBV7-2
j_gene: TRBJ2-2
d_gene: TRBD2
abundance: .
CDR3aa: CASSRTSGVERRTGELFF
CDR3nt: TGTGCCAGCAGTCGAACTAGCGGGGTTGAAAGGCGGACCGGGGAGCTGTTTTTT

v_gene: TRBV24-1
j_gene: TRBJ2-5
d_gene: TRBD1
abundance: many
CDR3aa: CATSESGTGLGKTQYF
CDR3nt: TGTGCCACCAGTGAGTCCGGGACAGGGCTGGGAAAGACCCAGTACTTC

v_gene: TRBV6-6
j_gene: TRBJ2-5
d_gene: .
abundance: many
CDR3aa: CASSYYPTAQETQYF
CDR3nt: TGTGCCAGCAGTTACTATCCGACAGCACAAGAGACCCAGTACTTC

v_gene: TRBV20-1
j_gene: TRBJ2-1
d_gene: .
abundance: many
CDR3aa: CSASPRQNSYNEQFF
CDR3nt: TGCAGTGCTAGCCCCCGACAGAACTCCTACAATGAGCAGTTCTTC

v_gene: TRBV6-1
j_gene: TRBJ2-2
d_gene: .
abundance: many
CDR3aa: CASSDFSGELFF
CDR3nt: TGTGCCAGCAGTGATTTTTCCGGGGAGCTGTTTTTT

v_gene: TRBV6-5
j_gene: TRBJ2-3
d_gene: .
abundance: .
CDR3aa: CASSPRGTRSDTQYF
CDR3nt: TGTGCCAGCAGTCCCCGCGGCACTCGCTCAGATACGCAGTATTTT

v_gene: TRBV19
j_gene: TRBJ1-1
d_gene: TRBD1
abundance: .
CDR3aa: CASLSTGRGTEAFF
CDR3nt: TGTGCCAGTTTATCGACAGGGAGAGGCACTGAAGCTTTCTTT

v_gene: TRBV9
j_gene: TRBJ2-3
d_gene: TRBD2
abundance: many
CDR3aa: CASSAGTSGGAGDTQYF
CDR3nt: TGTGCCAGCAGCGCCGGGACTAGCGGGGGGGCTGGAGATACGCAGTATTTT

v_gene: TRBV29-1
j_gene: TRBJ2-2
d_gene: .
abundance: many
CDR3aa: CSVDVENTGELFF
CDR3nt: TGCAGCGTTGATGTGGAAAACACCGGGGAGCTGTTTTTT

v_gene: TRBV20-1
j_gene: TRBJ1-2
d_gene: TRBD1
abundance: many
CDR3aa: CSARDLTGRGYGYTF
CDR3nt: TGCAGTGCTAGAGATTTGACAGGGCGAGGCTATGGCTACACCTTC

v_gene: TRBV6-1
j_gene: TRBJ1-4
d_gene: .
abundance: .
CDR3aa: CASRLGQRNEKLFF
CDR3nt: TGTGCCAGCAGGCTGGGGCAGCGTAATGAAAAACTGTTTTTT

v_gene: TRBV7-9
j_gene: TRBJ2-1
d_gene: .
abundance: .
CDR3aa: CASSRGDEQFF
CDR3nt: TGTGCCAGCAGCAGGGGCGATGAGCAGTTCTTC

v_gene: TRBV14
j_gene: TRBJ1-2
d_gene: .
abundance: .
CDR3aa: CASSQGFSGNTF
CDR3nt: TGTGCCAGCAGCCAAGGATTTTCTGGAAACACCTTC

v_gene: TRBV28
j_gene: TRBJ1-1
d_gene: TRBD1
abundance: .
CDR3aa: CASSLTRGRSEAFF
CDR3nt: TGTGCCAGCAGTTTGACCAGGGGGCGGTCTGAAGCTTTCTTT

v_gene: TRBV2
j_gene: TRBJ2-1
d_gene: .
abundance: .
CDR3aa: CASSEALHGHYNEQFF
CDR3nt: TGTGCCAGCAGTGAAGCGCTTCACGGCCACTACAATGAGCAGTTCTTC

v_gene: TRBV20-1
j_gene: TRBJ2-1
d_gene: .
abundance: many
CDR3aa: CSASISGSYNEQFF
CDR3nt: TGCAGTGCTAGTATTAGCGGCTCCTACAATGAGCAGTTCTTC

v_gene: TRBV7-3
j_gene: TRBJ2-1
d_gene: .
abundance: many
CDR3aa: CASSEQTQHYNEQFF
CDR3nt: TGTGCCAGCAGCGAACAGACCCAGCACTACAATGAGCAGTTCTTC